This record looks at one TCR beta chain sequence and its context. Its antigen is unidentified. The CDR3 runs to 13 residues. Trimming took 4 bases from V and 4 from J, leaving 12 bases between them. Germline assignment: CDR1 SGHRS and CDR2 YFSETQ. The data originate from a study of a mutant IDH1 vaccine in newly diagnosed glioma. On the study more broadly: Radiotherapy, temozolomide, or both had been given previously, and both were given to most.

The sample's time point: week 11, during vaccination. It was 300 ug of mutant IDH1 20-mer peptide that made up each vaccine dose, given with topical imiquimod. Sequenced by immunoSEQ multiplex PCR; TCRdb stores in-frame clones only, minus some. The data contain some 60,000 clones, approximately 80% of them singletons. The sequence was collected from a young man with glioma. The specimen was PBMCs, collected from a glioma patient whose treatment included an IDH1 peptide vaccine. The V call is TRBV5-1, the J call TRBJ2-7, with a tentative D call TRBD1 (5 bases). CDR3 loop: CASSQGFGYEQYF. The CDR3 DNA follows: TGCGCCAGCAGCCAGGGATTCGGATACGAGCAGTACTTC.